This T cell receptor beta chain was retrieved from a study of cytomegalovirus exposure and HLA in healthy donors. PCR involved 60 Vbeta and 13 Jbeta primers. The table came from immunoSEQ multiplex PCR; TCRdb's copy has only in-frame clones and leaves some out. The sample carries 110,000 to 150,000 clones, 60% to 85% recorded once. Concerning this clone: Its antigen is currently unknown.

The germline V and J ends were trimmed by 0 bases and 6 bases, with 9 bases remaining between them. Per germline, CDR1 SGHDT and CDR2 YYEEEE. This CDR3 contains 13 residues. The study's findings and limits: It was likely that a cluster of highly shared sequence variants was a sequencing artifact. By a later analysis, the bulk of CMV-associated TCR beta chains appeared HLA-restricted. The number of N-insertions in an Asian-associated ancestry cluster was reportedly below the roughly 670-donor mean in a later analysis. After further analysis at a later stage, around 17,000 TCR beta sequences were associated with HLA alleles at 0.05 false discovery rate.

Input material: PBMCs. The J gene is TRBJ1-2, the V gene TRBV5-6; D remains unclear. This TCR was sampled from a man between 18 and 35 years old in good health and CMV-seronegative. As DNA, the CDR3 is TGTGCCAGCAGCTTGGGGAGGGAAGATGGCTACACCTTC. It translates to CASSLGREDGYTF.